The clone carrying this T cell receptor beta chain has at least ten counts. Antigen unknown. This record belongs to a study of T cells after yellow fever vaccination. Study summary: Libraries from low-cell-number fractions were prepared with the SMART-Seq v4 Ultra Low Input RNA kit. Study-level results: FACS-sorted repertoires might harbor abundant contaminating clonotypes from the bulk population.

CDR3 length: 16 amino acids. Germline CDR1 reads DFQATT; CDR2 reads SNEGSKA (reference sequence). Trimming cost V 6 bases and J 7 bases; bases outside gene matches: 11. TCRdb reprocessed the 5' RACE reads via MiXCR and lists one record per CDR3 protein. This sample yields tens of thousands of distinct CDR3 sequences, of which approximately 7% are seen a single time; about 33% belongs to the top ten. The chain couples TRBV20-1 to TRBJ2-1, with 14 bases that match TRBD2. The clonotype originates from a man younger than 35 who received the YFV17D yellow fever vaccine. Sequenced here: CD8+ T cells sorted from PBMCs, sampled 5 days after the first yellow fever vaccination. Here the CDR3 reads CSAVGTSGGERNEQFF. DNA of the CDR3: TGCAGTGCCGTCGGGACTAGCGGGGGCGAGAGGAATGAGCAGTTCTTC.